This T cell receptor (beta chain) was obtained from a study of blood T cell repertoires in COVID-19. At the level of the study: Sample material is recorded as cDNA or gDNA derived from T cells, B-cell-depleted T cells, or PBMCs.

There are 14 residues in the CDR3. The ends were cut back, 6 bases at V and 10 bases at J, with 16 bases in the middle. CDR1 is SEHNR, CDR2 FQNEAQ, per germline (reference sequence). As originally analysed: Estimation of nucleated cell counts relied on the amplification of reference gene primers. Clones were read by immunoSEQ multiplex PCR, and TCRdb kept only the in-frame ones, dropping some. V, J and clone size derive from that table, while D and trimming were established from the DNA sequence. The repertoire holds approximately 150,000 clones, 87% seen once, with around 0.91% in the top ten. The TCR sequence derives from a woman aged 45 to 65 with acute or convalescent COVID-19. The sequenced sample was peripheral blood. This chain uses TRBV7-9 with TRBJ1-6, with D perhaps TRBD1 (5 bases). The CDR3 DNA follows: TGTGCCAGCAGTCTGGGGGGTCAAGGATCACCCCTCCACTTT. It translates to CASSLGGQGSPLHF.